This TCR beta chain was captured by sequencing in a study of T-cell reconstitution after alpha-beta-depleted transplantation in children. Germline CDR1 and CDR2: LNHDA and SQIVND (reference sequence). The junction had 7 bases not matched to a gene; V was cut back by 6 bases and J by 5 bases. The CDR3 totals 14 residues. This clonotype was seen many times. What it binds is unknown. Points from the study as a whole: After transplant, at about two months, alpha-beta T cells were reportedly derived from several hundred expanded graft clones. Newly produced T cells mostly provided counts and TCRbeta diversity after one year, as hyperexpanded clones declined. From surviving recipient T cells and thymic progenitors came the high day-60 TCRbeta diversity observed in some patients.

It was with unique molecular identifiers that the TCRbeta library was prepared. TCRdb fed the PCR reads into MiXCR, producing one record per CDR3 protein. The sample has approximately 70,000 distinct CDR3 sequences, just under 5% seen once; the top ten hold over 15%. This TCR derives from a boy under two years old who had a stem cell transplant for acute myeloid leukemia, so the T cells may come from the graft donor. Sequenced material: PBMCs, mostly from graft donor cells, taken 180 days after TCRalphabeta/CD19-depleted stem cell transplant. V usage is TRBV19 and J usage is TRBJ2-1, with TRBD1 matching 7 bases. This CDR3 is CASSPRDRDNEQFF. The CDR3, as DNA: TGTGCCAGTAGCCCCCGGGACAGAGACAATGAGCAGTTCTTC. Complete variable domain (other parts from reference TRBV19 and TRBJ2-1): DGGITQSPKYLFRKEGQNVTLSCEQNLNHDAMYWYRQDPGQGLRLIYYSQIVNDFQKGDIAEGYSVSREKKESFPLTVTSAQKNPTAFYLCASSPRDRDNEQFFGPGTRLTVL.